This T cell receptor (beta chain) was obtained from a study of control samples from healthy donors and cancer patients. As concerns this clone: Other DNA sequences in the same sample also yield this CDR3.

CDR1 LNHDA and CDR2 SQIVND come from the germline V gene (reference sequence). The CDR3 runs to 15 residues. Trimming shortened V by 1 base and J by 1 base, and 7 bases separated the two germline ends. Assay: immunoSEQ multiplex PCR; the TCRdb copy retains only in-frame clones and omits some. The sample holds approximately 170,000 clones, about 90% seen once. This sequence originates from a woman between 50 and 59 years old in good health. The sample was blood. The chain has TRBV19 and TRBJ2-2, with D uncertain. As DNA, the CDR3 is TGTGCCAGTAGTATAGTTCGCAGGAACACCGGGGAGCTGTTTTTT. Its protein is CASSIVRRNTGELFF.